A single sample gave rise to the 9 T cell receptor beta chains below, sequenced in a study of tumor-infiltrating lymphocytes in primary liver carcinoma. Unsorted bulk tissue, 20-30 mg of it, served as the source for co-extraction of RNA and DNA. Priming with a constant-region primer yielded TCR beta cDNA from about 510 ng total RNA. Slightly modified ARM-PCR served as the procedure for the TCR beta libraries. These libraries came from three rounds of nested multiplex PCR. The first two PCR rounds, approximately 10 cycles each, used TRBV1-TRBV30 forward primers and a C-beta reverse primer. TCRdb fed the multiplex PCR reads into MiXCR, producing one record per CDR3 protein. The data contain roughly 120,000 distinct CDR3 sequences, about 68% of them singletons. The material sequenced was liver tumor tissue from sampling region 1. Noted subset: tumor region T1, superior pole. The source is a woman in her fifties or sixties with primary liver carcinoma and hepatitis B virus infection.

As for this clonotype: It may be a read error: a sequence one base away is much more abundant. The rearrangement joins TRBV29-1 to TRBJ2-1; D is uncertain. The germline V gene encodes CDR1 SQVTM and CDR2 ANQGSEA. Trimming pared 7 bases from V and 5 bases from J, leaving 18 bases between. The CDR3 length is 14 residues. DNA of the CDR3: TGCAGCGCCGGAAAGGGCCTTAATCACAATGAGCAGTTCTTC. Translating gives CSAGKGLNHNEQFF.

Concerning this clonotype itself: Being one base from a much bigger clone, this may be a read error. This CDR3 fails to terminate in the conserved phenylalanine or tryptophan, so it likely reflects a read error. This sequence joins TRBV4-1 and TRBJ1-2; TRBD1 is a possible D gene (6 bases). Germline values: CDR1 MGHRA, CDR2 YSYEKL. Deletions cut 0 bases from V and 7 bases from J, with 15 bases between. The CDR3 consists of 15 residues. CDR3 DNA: TGCGCCAGCAGCCAAGATAGGACAGCCAGGGGTGGCTACACCATC. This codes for CASSQDRTARGGYTI.

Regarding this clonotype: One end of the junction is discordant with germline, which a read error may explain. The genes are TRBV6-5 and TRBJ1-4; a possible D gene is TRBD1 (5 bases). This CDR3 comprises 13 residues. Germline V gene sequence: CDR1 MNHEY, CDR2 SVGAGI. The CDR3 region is CASGYRLNEKLFF. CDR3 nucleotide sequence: TGTGCCAGCGGTTACAGGCTAAATGAAAAACTGTTTTTT.

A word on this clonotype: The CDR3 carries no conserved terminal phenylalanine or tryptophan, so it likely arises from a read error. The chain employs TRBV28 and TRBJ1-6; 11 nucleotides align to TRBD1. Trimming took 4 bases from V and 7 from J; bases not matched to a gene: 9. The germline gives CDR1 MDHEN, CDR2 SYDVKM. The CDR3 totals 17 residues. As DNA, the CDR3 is TGTGCCAGCAGTTCTCACCCGGGACAGGGGGAGAATTCACCCCTCCACTAT. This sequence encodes CASSSHPGQGENSPLHY.

The DNA of the CDR3 is TGTGCCAGCTGCCGGACTAGGCTAGGGACAGATACGCAGTATTTT. This encodes CASCRTRLGTDTQYF. The rearrangement links TRBV11-2 to TRBJ2-3, with 7 nucleotides matching TRBD2. CDR3 length: 15 residues. The junction had 11 bases not matched to a gene; V was cut back by 8 bases and J by 3 bases. Germline-derived CDR1 and CDR2 are SGHAT and FQNNGV.

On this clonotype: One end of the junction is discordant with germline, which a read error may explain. CDR3 loop: CASSLVRSHSGNTLYF. The CDR3 coding sequence is TGTGCCAGCAGTTTAGTCAGGAGCCATTCTGGAAACACCTTATATTTT. The gene calls are TRBV12-3 or TRBV12-4 and TRBJ1-3; D gene ambiguous. The length of the CDR3 is 16 residues.

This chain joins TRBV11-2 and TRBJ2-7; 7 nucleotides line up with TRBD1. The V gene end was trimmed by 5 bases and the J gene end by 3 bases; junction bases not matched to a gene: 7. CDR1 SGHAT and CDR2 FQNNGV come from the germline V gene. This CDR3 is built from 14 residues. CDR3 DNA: TGTGCCAGCAGCCTCTCGGACAGGATCTACGAGCAGTACTTC. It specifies CASSLSDRIYEQYF. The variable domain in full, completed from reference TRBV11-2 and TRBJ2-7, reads EAGVAQSPRYKIIEKRQSVAFWCNPISGHATLYWYQQILGQGPKLLIQFQNNGVVDDSQLPKDRFSAERLKGVDSTLKIQPAKLEDSAVYLCASSLSDRIYEQYFGPGTRLTVT.

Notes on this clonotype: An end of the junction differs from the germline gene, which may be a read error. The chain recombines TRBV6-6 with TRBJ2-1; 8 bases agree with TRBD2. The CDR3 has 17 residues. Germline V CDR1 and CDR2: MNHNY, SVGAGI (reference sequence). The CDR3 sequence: CASSSSGSGSSYYERFF. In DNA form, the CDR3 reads TGTGCCAGCAGTTCATCGGGAAGCGGGAGCTCCTACTATGAGCGGTTCTTC.

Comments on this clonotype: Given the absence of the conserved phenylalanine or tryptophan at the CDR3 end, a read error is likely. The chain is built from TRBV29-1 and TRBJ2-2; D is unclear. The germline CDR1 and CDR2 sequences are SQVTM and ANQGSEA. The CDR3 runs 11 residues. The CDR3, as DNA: TGCATCGATCTGCTCGTTGGGGAGCTGTTTTCT. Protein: CIDLLVGELFS.